This is a list of T cell receptor beta chains from one sample in a study of T cell changes during pregnancy in multiple sclerosis. Libraries were prepared by immunoSEQ multiplex PCR; TCRdb keeps only in-frame clonotypes and omits some of them. This table has about 23,000 clones, approximately 86% appearing once. The sequencing used CD4+ T cells from peripheral blood mononuclear cells, collected in the first trimester of pregnancy. Source of these receptors: a female donor in good health, enrolled as a control in a pregnancy study. Both conserved end residues are part of each CDR3. The D gene is left open where the match is weak. A row's size may be missing; if present it is once, few, many or a size class.

DNA | CDR3 | J | V | size | D
TGCGCCAGCAGCCAAGCACAAGACAGGGCCCGCGCTTTCTTT | CASSQAQDRARAFF | TRBJ1-1 | TRBV4-1 | - | TRBD1
TGTGCCAGCAGCTGGGGGACAGGGGGGAATAGCAATCAGCCCCAGCATTTT | CASSWGTGGNSNQPQHF | TRBJ1-5 | TRBV5-4 | - | TRBD1
TGTGCCAGTAGTACGACAGTTATGAACACTGAAGCTTTCTTT | CASSTTVMNTEAFF | TRBJ1-1 | TRBV19 | - | -
TGTGCCAGCAGCTCCAGCATAGGGGGTGAGCAGTTCTTC | CASSSSIGGEQFF | TRBJ2-1 | TRBV7-3 | - | -
TGTGCCAGTGGGTTGAGGACAGTCGAGACTGAAGCTTTCTTT | CASGLRTVETEAFF | TRBJ1-1 | TRBV19 | - | -
TGCGCCAGCAGCTTGGTACAGGACCCCTACGAGCAGTACTTC | CASSLVQDPYEQYF | TRBJ2-7 | TRBV5-1 | once | -
TGTGCCAGCAGCCCCGGGGGGGGGTCGGGGTTCTTT | CASSPGGGSGFF | TRBJ1-1 | TRBV11-2 | - | -
TGTGCCAGCAGTTTTCGGGTTGAGCAGTTCTTC | CASSFRVEQFF | TRBJ2-1 | TRBV27 | - | -
TGTGCCAGCTCACCACCGCCAGGGGAGGGTGAAGCTTTCTTT | CASSPPPGEGEAFF | TRBJ1-1 | TRBV18 | - | -
TGTGCCAGCAGCTTAAGCGGGGGGGACTACAATGAGCAGTTCTTC | CASSLSGGDYNEQFF | TRBJ2-1 | TRBV7-2 | - | TRBD2
TGTGCCAGCAGCTCAGGCTCTAGCGGGGTTTTGCAAGAGACCCAGTACTTC | CASSSGSSGVLQETQYF | TRBJ2-5 | TRBV11-1 | - | TRBD2
TGTGCCAGCAGTTTCCCTCGGGGAGCCTACGAGCAGTACTTC | CASSFPRGAYEQYF | TRBJ2-7 | TRBV28 | - | -
TGTGCCAGCAGCTTTACAGGGAGGGCCGGGGAGCTGTTTTTT | CASSFTGRAGELFF | TRBJ2-2 | TRBV5-6 | - | -
TGTGCCAGCAGCCTAGCGGGAGGGCCGCTAAACGAGCAGTACTTC | CASSLAGGPLNEQYF | TRBJ2-7 | TRBV13 | - | TRBD2
TGTGCCAGCAGTGAGGACAGACCCTCGAGAGGGGCTTACAATGAGCAGTTCTTC | CASSEDRPSRGAYNEQFF | TRBJ2-1 | TRBV6-1 | - | -
TGTGCCAGCAGTGAAGTCGGGCCGTCTAGCGGGGCCCCCTACAATGAGCAGTTCTTC | CASSEVGPSSGAPYNEQFF | TRBJ2-1 | TRBV6-1 | - | TRBD2
TGTGCCAGCAGCAGGGAGACCCAGTACTTC | CASSRETQYF | TRBJ2-5 | TRBV27 | - | -
TGTGCCAGCACCCAGGGATCGGGCCTGAACACTGAAGCTTTCTTT | CASTQGSGLNTEAFF | TRBJ1-1 | TRBV6-5 | - | -
TGCGCCAGCAGCTTACAGGGTAACTATGGCTACACCTTC | CASSLQGNYGYTF | TRBJ1-2 | TRBV5-1 | few | -
TGTGCCAGCAGCCCCGTCAATGAAAAACTGTTTTTT | CASSPVNEKLFF | TRBJ1-4 | TRBV7-9 | - | -
TGTGCCAGCAGTCCCTTAACCGGGACAGGTTATGGCTACACCTTC | CASSPLTGTGYGYTF | TRBJ1-2 | TRBV6-5 | once | TRBD1
TGTGCCAGCAGCAAAGGACAGGGTTCAAATCAGCCCCAGCATTTT | CASSKGQGSNQPQHF | TRBJ1-5 | TRBV21-1 | - | -
TGTGCCAGCAGTTTAGGGGGGGGAGGGATGAACACCGGGGAGCTGTTTTTT | CASSLGGGGMNTGELFF | TRBJ2-2 | TRBV27 | once | TRBD2
TGTGCCAGCAGTGAAGTGACGATGGACAGGATTTTAAGAAATGAGCAGTTCTTC | CASSEVTMDRILRNEQFF | TRBJ2-1 | TRBV6-1 | - | TRBD1
TGTGCCAGCAGCTTAGCCCGAGTTCTCCGGGGGGCCACAGGGGGAAACACTGAAGCTTTCTTT | CASSLARVLRGATGGNTEAFF | TRBJ1-1 | TRBV13 | once | TRBD1
TGTGCCAGCAGCGTAGATGGTAGGGGCACCGGGGAGCTGTTTTTT | CASSVDGRGTGELFF | TRBJ2-2 | TRBV9 | - | -
TGTGCCAGCTCACCCCTAGCGGTGAGCGGGGAGACCCAGTACTTC | CASSPLAVSGETQYF | TRBJ2-5 | TRBV18 | - | TRBD2
TGTGCCAGCAGCCAAGATAGTAGGCAGGGAAGTTCACCCCTCCACTTT | CASSQDSRQGSSPLHF | TRBJ1-6 | TRBV4-2 | - | -
TGTGCCAGTAGTATGGATCGGGGGGCGATTGATCAGCCCCAGCATTTT | CASSMDRGAIDQPQHF | TRBJ1-5 | TRBV19 | - | -
TGTGCCAGCAGCTCACAGGGACAGATGAACACTGAAGCTTTCTTT | CASSSQGQMNTEAFF | TRBJ1-1 | TRBV9 | - | TRBD1
TGTGCCAGCAGTGAATTGAGGACCTACGAGCAGTACTTC | CASSELRTYEQYF | TRBJ2-7 | TRBV2 | - | -
TGTGCCAGCAGCCCCCCGAGAGGTACGCAGTATTTT | CASSPPRGTQYF | TRBJ2-3 | TRBV27 | - | -
TGCGCCAGCAGCCTGGAGACAGGGCCGGTCTACAATGAGCAGTTCTTC | CASSLETGPVYNEQFF | TRBJ2-1 | TRBV5-1 | once | TRBD1
TGTGCCAGCAGCTTTAGCTCCTACGAGCAGTACTTC | CASSFSSYEQYF | TRBJ2-7 | TRBV7-9 | once | -
TGTGCCAGCAGCCCCCTGGTCTTCGGCGGGGCGAGGGAGACCCAGTACTTC | CASSPLVFGGARETQYF | TRBJ2-5 | TRBV28 | - | -
TGCGCCAGCAGCCAAGTCGGGGGGACGCCAGATACGCAGTATTTT | CASSQVGGTPDTQYF | TRBJ2-3 | TRBV4-1 | - | TRBD2
TGTGCCAGTAGTACCCAGCGGGAGGGGCGGACCGGGGAGCTGTTTTTT | CASSTQREGRTGELFF | TRBJ2-2 | TRBV19 | - | TRBD2
TGCGCCAGCAGCTTGGAGGTTCTAGCGGGAATGAGCTCCTACAATGAGCAGTTCTTC | CASSLEVLAGMSSYNEQFF | TRBJ2-1 | TRBV5-1 | - | TRBD2
TGTGCCAGCAGTTTCTTGGGACAGGGGGCGTCCATAACTATGAGGTACACCTTC | CASSFLGQGASITMRYTF | TRBJ1-2 | TRBV27 | - | TRBD1
TGTGCCAGCAGTTTATCTTCGTCGGGGTGGGGTTCACCCCTCCACTTT | CASSLSSSGWGSPLHF | TRBJ1-6 | TRBV27 | - | -
TGTGCCAGCACCAGACAGGGATACGGCTACACCTTC | CASTRQGYGYTF | TRBJ1-2 | TRBV25-1 | - | TRBD1
TGTGCCAGCAGAGATTTCGGGACAGGGGTAGATACGCAGTATTTT | CASRDFGTGVDTQYF | TRBJ2-3 | TRBV6-1 | - | TRBD1
TGTGCCGTGATTACGGGCTCCTATAATTCACCCCTCCACTTT | CAVITGSYNSPLHF | TRBJ1-6 | TRBV7-9 | - | -
TGTGCCAGCAGGTTGGGACAGAACACTGAAGCTTTCTTT | CASRLGQNTEAFF | TRBJ1-1 | TRBV6-6 | - | -
TGTGCCAGCAGTTTATCGGGGGGGCAGTACTTC | CASSLSGGQYF | TRBJ2-7 | TRBV28 | - | TRBD2
TGTGCCAGCAGCTCTCGACAGGCAGTTGAAGCTTTCTTT | CASSSRQAVEAFF | TRBJ1-1 | TRBV5-4 | once | -
TGCGCCAGTAGCAGCCGACCTAGCACAGATACGCAGTATTTT | CASSSRPSTDTQYF | TRBJ2-3 | TRBV10-2 | - | -
TGTGCCAGCAGTGAGGGCGGGAGGGCCTTAGATACGCAGTATTTT | CASSEGGRALDTQYF | TRBJ2-3 | TRBV6-1 | - | TRBD2
TGCGCCAGCAGCCCGGGAGAAGGGCTAAGCTTCTACGAGCAGTACTTC | CASSPGEGLSFYEQYF | TRBJ2-7 | TRBV5-1 | - | -
TGTGCCAGCAGTGAGGGGGTTGGGTCACCCCTCCACTTT | CASSEGVGSPLHF | TRBJ1-6 | TRBV6-5 | - | -
TGTGCCAGCAGTTTTTCACAGGGGGGAGTCAATGAGCAGTTCTTC | CASSFSQGGVNEQFF | TRBJ2-1 | TRBV28 | - | TRBD1
TGTGCCAGCAGCAAATCGACTAGCGGGAGTGGGGGGCCAGATACGCAGTATTTT | CASSKSTSGSGGPDTQYF | TRBJ2-3 | TRBV21-1 | - | -
TGTGCCAGCAGCTTCGTCCTCCGGGACAGGGGGGTTCACTACGAGCAGTACTTC | CASSFVLRDRGVHYEQYF | TRBJ2-7 | TRBV7-9 | - | TRBD1
TGTGCCAGCAGAACTAGCGGGATTTACAATGAGCAGTTCTTC | CASRTSGIYNEQFF | TRBJ2-1 | TRBV6-1 | - | TRBD2
TGTGCCAGCATCAAGAGGTGGACTAGCGGGGGGGTGAGCACAGATACGCAGTATTTT | CASIKRWTSGGVSTDTQYF | TRBJ2-3 | TRBV27 | once | TRBD2
TGTGCCAGCAGTTCCAGGGGGCGCGAGGCAAACATTCAGTACTTC | CASSSRGREANIQYF | TRBJ2-4 | TRBV28 | - | TRBD1
TGTGCCAGTAGTATTGGGACAGGGGTGGGTTCACCCCTCCACTTT | CASSIGTGVGSPLHF | TRBJ1-6 | TRBV19 | few | TRBD1
TGTGCCAGCAGTTCCGGGGGGGGTAATTCACCCCTCCACTTT | CASSSGGGNSPLHF | TRBJ1-6 | TRBV28 | once | -
TGTGCCAGCAGCGGGCTAGCGGGACCCACCGGGGAGCTGTTTTTT | CASSGLAGPTGELFF | TRBJ2-2 | TRBV9 | - | TRBD2
TGCGCCAGCAGCTTCATGGACTTCAGCTCCTACGAGCAGTACTTC | CASSFMDFSSYEQYF | TRBJ2-7 | TRBV5-1 | - | -